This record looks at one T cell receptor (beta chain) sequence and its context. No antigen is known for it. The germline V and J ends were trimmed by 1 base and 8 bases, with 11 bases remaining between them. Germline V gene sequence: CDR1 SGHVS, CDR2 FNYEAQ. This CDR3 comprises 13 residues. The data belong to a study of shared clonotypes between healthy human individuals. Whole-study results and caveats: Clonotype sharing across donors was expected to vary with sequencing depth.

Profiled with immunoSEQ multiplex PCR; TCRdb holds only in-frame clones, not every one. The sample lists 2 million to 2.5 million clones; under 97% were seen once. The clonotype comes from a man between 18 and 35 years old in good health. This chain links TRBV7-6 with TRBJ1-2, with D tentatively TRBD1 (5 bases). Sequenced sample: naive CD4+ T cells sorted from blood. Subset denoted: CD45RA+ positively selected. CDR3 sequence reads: CASSLEQENGYTF. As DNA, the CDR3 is TGTGCCAGCAGCTTAGAACAGGAGAACGGCTACACCTTC.